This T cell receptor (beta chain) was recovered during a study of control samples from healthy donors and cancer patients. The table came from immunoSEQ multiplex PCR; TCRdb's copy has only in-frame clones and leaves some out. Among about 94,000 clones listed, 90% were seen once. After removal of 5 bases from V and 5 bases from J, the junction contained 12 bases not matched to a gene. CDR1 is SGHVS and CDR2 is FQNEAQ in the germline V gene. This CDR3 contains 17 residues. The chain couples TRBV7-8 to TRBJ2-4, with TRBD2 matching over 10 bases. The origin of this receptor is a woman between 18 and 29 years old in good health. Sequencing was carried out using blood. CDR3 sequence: CASSLPLSGGLENIQYF. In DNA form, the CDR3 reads TGTGCCAGCAGCCTCCCTCTTAGCGGGGGGTTAGAAAACATTCAGTACTTC.